One and the same sample provided the 29 T cell receptor beta chains below, sequenced in a study of T cell changes during pregnancy in multiple sclerosis. Method: immunoSEQ multiplex PCR; TCRdb's copy keeps in-frame clones and lacks some. The sample has about 100,000 clones, around 92% seen once. The sample consisted of peripheral blood, taken in the second trimester of pregnancy. These receptors were taken from a female donor with multiple sclerosis, enrolled in a pregnancy study.

The V gene is TRBV30, the J gene TRBJ2-1; 8 nucleotides match TRBD2. CDR1 is GTSNPN, CDR2 SVGIG, per germline (reference sequence). Trimming removed 2 bases from V and 3 bases from J; junction bases left unmatched: 3. The CDR3 covers 14 residues. The CDR3 sequence is CAWSKSGGYNEQFF. The CDR3 DNA follows: TGTGCCTGGAGTAAGAGCGGGGGCTACAATGAGCAGTTCTTC.

The chain is built from TRBV7-2 and TRBJ2-7; 14 bases map to TRBD2. The V gene's germline CDR1 is SGHTA and CDR2 FQGNSA. This CDR3 has 18 amino acids. Losses at the gene ends were 4 bases for V and 1 base for J; bases not matched to a gene: 9. CDR3: CASSSGTSGSANSYEQYF. The CDR3 coding sequence is TGTGCCAGCAGCTCAGGGACTAGCGGGAGCGCGAATTCCTACGAGCAGTACTTC.

CDR3 sequence: CASSYDSGELFF. DNA of the CDR3: TGCGCCAGCAGCTATGACAGCGGGGAGCTGTTTTTT. The V call is TRBV5-1, the J call TRBJ2-2, with D possibly being TRBD1 (5 bases). The germline V gene has CDR1 SGHRS and CDR2 YFSETQ. V gave up 3 bases and J gave up 7 bases, with 7 bases separating them. The CDR3 runs 12 residues.

This chain connects TRBV9 to TRBJ2-1; tentative D call: TRBD2 (6 bases). The germline CDR1 and CDR2 sequences are SGDLS and YYNGEE. V was trimmed by 1 base and J by 9 bases, leaving 8 bases between them. This CDR3 region has 12 residues. The chain's CDR3 is CASSVTSSEQFF. In nucleotides, the CDR3 is TGTGCCAGCAGCGTAACTAGCAGTGAGCAGTTCTTC.

This clone was recorded many times. The V call is TRBV7-3, the J call TRBJ1-1, with D perhaps matching TRBD1 (6 bases). From germline, CDR1 is SGHTA and CDR2 FQGTGA. This CDR3 region has 13 residues. The V and J ends lost 1 base and 7 bases respectively, with 10 bases between them. The DNA for the CDR3 is TGTGCCAGCAGCTTAAGGCCGGGACATGAAGCTTTCTTT. Protein: CASSLRPGHEAFF.

The V call is TRBV5-1, the J call TRBJ2-1; no reliable D call. The V end was cut by 0 bases, the J end by 7 bases, with 11 bases between. The germline V gene encodes CDR1 SGHRS and CDR2 YFSETQ. CDR3 length: 14 residues. This CDR3 reads CASSLVEPLNEQFF. The CDR3 DNA is TGCGCCAGCAGCTTGGTGGAGCCGCTAAATGAGCAGTTCTTC.

The chain employs TRBV5-8 and TRBJ2-1, with 9 bases fitting TRBD1. The CDR3 is 15 amino acids. In germline, CDR1 is SGHTS, CDR2 YDEGEE. V lost 4 bases, J lost 5 bases, and 7 bases stayed unmatched. Written as DNA, the CDR3 is TGTGCCAGCAGCCGAGGGGACAGGGCCCACAATGAGCAGTTCTTC. Its protein product is CASSRGDRAHNEQFF.

The chain is built from TRBV4-3 and TRBJ2-1, with D possibly TRBD1 on 5 matching bases. The germline V gene encodes CDR1 LGHNA and CDR2 YSLEER. The V end was cut by 4 bases, the J end by 0 bases, with 16 bases between. The CDR3 covers 17 residues. Written as DNA, the CDR3 is TGCGCCAGCAGCCCCTCAGCTGGACATTACTCCTACAATGAGCAGTTCTTC. Protein sequence: CASSPSAGHYSYNEQFF.

The chain joins TRBV7-2 to TRBJ2-1; TRBD1 agrees at 7 bases. V was pared by 8 bases and J by 7 bases, with 11 bases of the junction left unmatched. CDR1 and CDR2 from the germline V gene are SGHTA and FQGNSA. CDR3 length: 14 residues. The CDR3 DNA sequence: TGTGCCAGCGGGGCAAAACAGGGGCTGAATGAGCAGTTCTTC. Protein sequence: CASGAKQGLNEQFF. The complete variable domain, with remaining parts taken from reference TRBV7-2 and TRBJ2-1, reads GAGVSQSPSNKVTEKGKDVELRCDPISGHTALYWYRQSLGQGLEFLIYFQGNSAPDKSGLPSDRFSAERTGGSVSTLTIQRTQQEDSAVYLCASGAKQGLNEQFFGPGTRLTVL.

The V call is TRBV28, the J call TRBJ1-2; D gene ambiguous. This CDR3 has 13 amino acids. Germline assignment: CDR1 MDHEN and CDR2 SYDVKM. V lost 4 bases and J 6 bases, leaving 12 bases between the germline ends. In nucleotides, the CDR3 is TGTGCCAGCAGTTCCCGGGTAGGAGATGGCTACACCTTC. Amino acids: CASSSRVGDGYTF.

Only one count was recorded for this clone. This sequence joins TRBV5-4 and TRBJ1-1, with 9 positions matching TRBD1. In germline, CDR1 is SGHNT, CDR2 YYREEE (reference sequence). J lost 7 bases, V lost 4 bases, and 17 bases had no gene match. CDR3 length: 17 residues. DNA for the CDR3: TGTGCCAGCAGCCGACCGGGACAGGGTCGTGGAGGGGGTGAAGCTTTCTTT. Protein: CASSRPGQGRGGGEAFF. The complete variable domain, with remaining parts taken from reference TRBV5-4 and TRBJ1-1, reads ETGVTQSPTHLIKTRGQQVTLRCSSQSGHNTVSWYQQALGQGPQFIFQYYREEENGRGNFPPRFSGLQFPNYSSELNVNALELDDSALYLCASSRPGQGRGGGEAFFGQGTRLTVV.

The V gene is TRBV6-1, the J gene TRBJ1-4, with D perhaps TRBD1 (5 bases). Per the germline V gene, CDR1 is MNHNS and CDR2 is SASEGT. V lost 6 bases and J lost 2, with 10 bases in between. The CDR3 runs 14 residues. In nucleotides, the CDR3 is TGTGCCAGCAGCGGGCGGGGGACTAATGAAAAACTGTTTTTT. It yields the protein CASSGRGTNEKLFF.

This clone appeared a single time. The chain is built from TRBV7-2 and TRBJ1-4; 7 positions match TRBD1. The CDR3 extends over 15 amino acids. The V gene end was trimmed by 5 bases and the J gene end by 3 bases; junction bases not matched to a gene: 6. CDR1 SGHTA and CDR2 FQGNSA come from the germline V gene. CDR3 residues: CASSARDRPNEKLFF. The CDR3 DNA reads TGTGCCAGCAGCGCTCGGGACAGACCTAATGAAAAACTGTTTTTT.

The CDR3 DNA is TGTGCCAGCAGCTTAGTGATAGCTTCCGAGCAGTACTTC. This encodes CASSLVIASEQYF. V gene TRBV7-9 combines with J gene TRBJ2-7; the D is unclear. The CDR3 loop spans 13 amino acids. Trimming shortened V by 1 base and J by 6 bases, and 10 bases separated the two germline ends. Germline V CDR1 and CDR2: SEHNR, FQNEAQ (reference sequence).

The gene calls are TRBV9 and TRBJ2-1; D gene unclear. The CDR3 sequence is 18 residues long. V gave up 3 bases and J gave up 10 bases, with 29 bases separating them. Germline V lookup: CDR1 SGDLS, CDR2 YYNGEE. The CDR3 coding sequence is TGTGCCAGCAGCGAAAGTATCCAAACTCGCCGACTGCCCCCGGAGCAGTTCTTC. Translation: CASSESIQTRRLPPEQFF.

The V and J genes are TRBV7-2 and TRBJ1-5, with 10 bases lining up with TRBD1. Germline V gives CDR1 SGHTA, CDR2 FQGNSA. Trimming removed 1 base from V and 4 bases from J; junction bases left unmatched: 13. The CDR3 runs 19 residues. The CDR3 spells CASSLGGIGQGVQNQPQHF. The CDR3 coding sequence is TGTGCCAGCAGCTTAGGGGGAATAGGACAGGGGGTGCAAAATCAGCCCCAGCATTTT.

The chain combines TRBV10-1 with TRBJ2-7; 11 nucleotides agree with TRBD2. V shed 10 bases, J shed 3 bases, and the junction held 8 bases outside the gene matches. The CDR3 is 14 residues long. Germline loops: CDR1 WNHNN, CDR2 SYGVQD (reference sequence). The CDR3 DNA reads as TGCGCCACCTTTCCCGGGACTAGCGGCTACGAGCAGTACTTC. Encoded protein: CATFPGTSGYEQYF.

The chain recombines TRBV28 with TRBJ2-1; the D gene is possibly TRBD2 (5 bases). The CDR3 runs 15 residues. Trimming removed 2 bases at V and 7 bases at J, with 15 bases between. Germline loops: CDR1 MDHEN, CDR2 SYDVKM. CDR3 protein: CASSLIRGLGNEQFF. CDR3 nucleotide sequence: TGTGCCAGCAGTTTAATACGGGGTCTAGGAAATGAGCAGTTCTTC.

The V and J genes are TRBV28 and TRBJ1-5; no clear D. Trimming cost V 2 bases and J 4 bases, with 12 bases left between them. The CDR3 is 15 residues long. Germline CDR1 reads MDHEN; CDR2 reads SYDVKM. The CDR3 DNA is TGTGCCAGCAGTTTACCAGGTGCTGGGAATCAGCCCCAGCATTTT. Residues: CASSLPGAGNQPQHF.

The chain has TRBV7-8 and TRBJ1-1, with D unresolved. Trimming left V 1 base short and J 8 bases short, with 5 bases between. The CDR3 runs to 11 residues. CDR1 is SGHVS, CDR2 FQNEAQ, per germline. DNA of the CDR3: TGTGCCAGCAGCTTAGGCAGGGAAGCTTTCTTT. It encodes CASSLGREAFF.

This chain joins TRBV28 and TRBJ1-2; the D is unclear. CDR1 and CDR2 (germline): MDHEN, SYDVKM. V lost 5 bases and J lost 1, with 11 bases in between. The CDR3 extends over 14 amino acids. The CDR3 DNA reads TGTGCCAGCAGTCTATTAGATCGTAACTATGGCTACACCTTC. The encoded protein is CASSLLDRNYGYTF.

The chain combines TRBV19 with TRBJ2-7, with D unclear. This CDR3 comprises 13 residues. Germline CDR1 LNHDA, CDR2 SQIVND (reference sequence). V was pared by 3 bases and J by 2 bases, with 8 bases between. As DNA, the CDR3 is TGTGCCAGTAGTATTCAACTCCCCTACGAGCAGTACTTC. Translated, it gives CASSIQLPYEQYF.

This clone was counted a few times. The chain joins TRBV15 to TRBJ1-2; a possible D gene is TRBD1 (5 bases). CDR1 LNHNV and CDR2 YYDKDF come from the germline V gene (reference sequence). The CDR3 has 16 residues. Trimming removed 0 bases at V and 5 bases at J, with 16 bases between. Written as DNA, the CDR3 is TGTGCCACCAGCAGAGAGCCCGGCAGGGCTGCGTATGGCTACACCTTC. Its translation: CATSREPGRAAYGYTF.

The J gene is TRBJ2-2, the V gene TRBV6-1; D unresolved. V lost 8 bases and J 0 bases, leaving 13 bases between the germline ends. Germline CDR1 and CDR2: MNHNS and SASEGT. This CDR3 has 15 amino acids. The DNA for the CDR3 is TGTGCCAGCTCACTACTTCACGCGAACACCGGGGAGCTGTTTTTT. Encoded protein: CASSLLHANTGELFF.

This chain connects TRBV7-3 to TRBJ2-5; TRBD2 aligns across 8 bases. Germline CDR1 and CDR2: SGHTA and FQGTGA. This CDR3 spans 12 amino acids. The J segment lost 9 bases and the V segment lost 4 bases, leaving 4 bases of the junction unmatched. The CDR3 loop reads CASSSTGGAQYF. CDR3 bases: TGTGCCAGCAGCTCCACCGGGGGGGCCCAGTACTTC.

The rearrangement joins TRBV18 to TRBJ2-3; D is uncertain. Trimming stripped 1 base from V and 0 bases from J, with 8 bases between. The CDR3 is made up of 15 amino acids. The V gene's germline CDR1 is KGHSH and CDR2 LQKENI. The CDR3: CASSPLSGSTDTQYF. The CDR3 nucleotides read TGTGCCAGCTCACCACTCAGTGGTAGCACAGATACGCAGTATTTT.

The chain links TRBV10-3 to TRBJ2-1, with TRBD2 matching 9 bases. Germline assignment: CDR1 ENHRY and CDR2 SYGVKD. V gave up 8 bases and J gave up 4 bases; unmatched junction bases: 6. The CDR3 covers 14 residues. CDR3 sequence reads: CAIGTAGGYNEQFF. In DNA, the CDR3 is TGTGCCATCGGGACGGCGGGAGGGTACAATGAGCAGTTCTTC.

The chain carries TRBV28 and TRBJ2-7; 7 bases match TRBD2. The CDR3 is made up of 14 amino acids. The J segment lost 1 base and the V segment lost 8 bases, leaving 8 bases of the junction unmatched. CDR1 is MDHEN and CDR2 is SYDVKM in the germline V gene. This CDR3 reads CASGGSGPSYEQYF. Written as DNA, the CDR3 is TGTGCCAGCGGTGGTAGCGGGCCGTCCTACGAGCAGTACTTC. The full variable domain, its missing parts supplied by reference TRBV28 and TRBJ2-7, is DVKVTQSSRYLVKRTGEKVFLECVQDMDHENMFWYRQDPGLGLRLIYFSYDVKMKEKGDIPEGYSVSREKKERFSLILESASTNQTSMYLCASGGSGPSYEQYFGPGTRLTVT.

In DNA form, the CDR3 reads TGTGCCAGCAGCTTGGGCAGGGCGGACACTGAAGCTTTCTTT. Its protein is CASSLGRADTEAFF. The genes are TRBV5-4 and TRBJ1-1, with D possibly matching TRBD1 (5 bases). This CDR3 contains 14 residues. Germline-derived CDR1 and CDR2 are SGHNT and YYREEE (reference sequence). V was pared by 0 bases and J by 3 bases, with 9 bases between.